Below, one TCR beta chain is given with its context. As yet, its antigen is unknown. This CDR3 contains 14 residues. From germline, CDR1 is MNHEY and CDR2 SVGAGI. Trimming removed 4 bases at V and 4 bases at J, with 14 bases between. This entry belongs to a study of cytomegalovirus exposure and HLA in healthy donors. Study-level findings and limits: TRBV6-2, TRBV6-3 and other indistinguishable V segments were excluded. A missense DCLRE1C variant was associated with V- and J-gene trimming of TCR beta chains in a later analysis, and an independent cohort replicated the association. CMV serostatus stood as the only immune exposure information on hand.

Use of 60 Vbeta and 13 Jbeta primers characterized the PCR. Sequencing used immunoSEQ multiplex PCR; TCRdb keeps in-frame clones, though not all of them. The repertoire holds 55,000 to 75,000 clones, around 70% seen once, with roughly 11% in the top ten. This sequence originates from a human donor in good health. The sequenced sample consisted of PBMCs. The chain carries TRBV6-5 and TRBJ2-7; D may be TRBD2 (5 bases). In DNA, the CDR3 is TGTGCCAGCAGTTTACAGCGCCGGGGTTACGAGCAGTACTTC. Its translation is CASSLQRRGYEQYF.